The 21 T cell receptor beta chains below all came from one sample that was sequenced in a study of OX40 agonist ivuxolimab in advanced cancers. Libraries were prepared by immunoSEQ multiplex PCR; TCRdb keeps only in-frame clonotypes and omits some of them. The sample records tens of thousands of clones, 88% being singletons. The sequences come from CD4+ or CD8+ T cells sorted from blood, collected in a trial of the OX40 agonist ivuxolimab. These receptors came from an adult with an advanced solid tumor such as melanoma, head and neck, liver or kidney cancer.

V gene TRBV4-2 combines with J gene TRBJ1-5, with a possible D match to TRBD1 (6 bases). Between the trimmed V and J ends, which lost 8 bases and 2 bases, there was a span of 19 bases. The V gene's germline CDR1 is LGHNA and CDR2 YNFKEQ. The CDR3 consists of 16 residues. The CDR3 loop reads CASGYPGEGGNQPQHF. The CDR3 coding sequence is TGTGCCAGCGGATACCCGGGTGAGGGGGGCAATCAGCCCCAGCATTTT.

This clone was seen a handful of times. The genes are TRBV6-5 and TRBJ1-6, with 9 bases lining up with TRBD1. CDR3 size: 15 residues. The junction had 7 bases not matched to a gene; V was cut back by 8 bases and J by 5 bases. Germline lookup yields CDR1 MNHEY and CDR2 SVGAGI. The CDR3 spells CASYDRGLNNSPLHF. CDR3 in DNA: TGTGCCAGCTATGACAGGGGGTTAAATAATTCACCCCTCCACTTT.

The genes are TRBV9 and TRBJ2-4; 7 bases are shared with TRBD1. CDR1 and CDR2 from the germline V gene are SGDLS and YYNGEE. V was clipped by 4 bases and J by 7 bases; unmatched bases: 8. CDR3 length equals 14 residues. For the CDR3, the DNA is TGTGCCAGCAGCCCCGGGACAGCCCACAACATTCAGTACTTC. Amino acids: CASSPGTAHNIQYF.

V is TRBV7-2 and J is TRBJ2-1, with no clear D. Trimming removed 5 bases at V and 0 bases at J, with 11 bases between. CDR1 is SGHTA, CDR2 FQGNSA, per germline. This CDR3 is 15 amino acids long. The CDR3: CASSTDGYSYNEQFF. CDR3 in DNA: TGTGCCAGCAGCACCGACGGATACTCCTACAATGAGCAGTTCTTC. The complete variable domain, with remaining parts taken from reference TRBV7-2 and TRBJ2-1, reads GAGVSQSPSNKVTEKGKDVELRCDPISGHTALYWYRQSLGQGLEFLIYFQGNSAPDKSGLPSDRFSAERTGGSVSTLTIQRTQQEDSAVYLCASSTDGYSYNEQFFGPGTRLTVL.

The rearrangement links TRBV29-1 to TRBJ1-2; D may be TRBD1 (5 bases). There are 12 residues in the CDR3. The V gene's germline CDR1 is SQVTM and CDR2 ANQGSEA. The V end was cut by 6 bases, the J end by 5 bases, with 13 bases between. The CDR3 nucleotides are TGCAGCGTGACCGGGGCGAATTATGGCTACACCTTC. Translating it yields CSVTGANYGYTF. Supplemented by reference TRBV29-1 and TRBJ1-2, the full variable domain reads SAVISQKPSRDICQRGTSLTIQCQVDSQVTMMFWYRQQPGQSLTLIATANQGSEATYESGFVIDKFPISRPNLTFSTLTVSNMSPEDSSIYLCSVTGANYGYTFGSGTRLTVV.

The chain has TRBV10-1 and TRBJ2-3; TRBD2 agrees at 15 bases. The V gene end was trimmed by 6 bases and the J gene end by 1 base; junction bases not matched to a gene: 8. The CDR3 runs 18 residues. Germline V gene data show CDR1 as WNHNN and CDR2 as SYGVQD (reference sequence). Here the CDR3 DNA reads TGCGCCAGCAGATCGGGACTAGCGGGGGGTCACCGCACAGATACGCAGTATTTT. Residues: CASRSGLAGGHRTDTQYF.

The J gene is TRBJ2-3, the V gene TRBV5-4; 8 nucleotides match TRBD2. The CDR3 has 15 amino acids. With V trimmed by 0 bases and J by 5 bases, 5 bases remained unmatched. Germline lookup yields CDR1 SGHNT and CDR2 YYREEE (reference sequence). CDR3 amino acids: CASSLAGGEGDTQYF. The CDR3 DNA reads as TGTGCCAGCAGCTTGGCGGGGGGGGAAGGAGATACGCAGTATTTT.

The rearrangement uses TRBV7-2 and TRBJ2-3; 7 nucleotides match TRBD2. The germline CDR1 and CDR2 sequences are SGHTA and FQGNSA. The junction had 8 bases not matched to a gene; V was cut back by 1 base and J by 4 bases. The CDR3 contains 16 residues. CDR3 bases: TGTGCCAGCAGCTTAGTAGCGGGTGGCGGCTCAGATACGCAGTATTTT. Amino acids: CASSLVAGGGSDTQYF. The full variable domain, in which reference TRBV7-2 and TRBJ2-3 provide the parts outside the CDR3, is GAGVSQSPSNKVTEKGKDVELRCDPISGHTALYWYRQSLGQGLEFLIYFQGNSAPDKSGLPSDRFSAERTGGSVSTLTIQRTQQEDSAVYLCASSLVAGGGSDTQYFGPGTRLTVL.

The chain carries TRBV6-1 and TRBJ1-5; D is possibly TRBD1 (5 bases). V was shortened by 1 base and J by 9 bases, with 13 bases between the two germline ends. The CDR3 covers 14 residues. Germline CDR1 MNHNS, CDR2 SASEGT. The CDR3 loop reads CASSEEGRWGPQHF. CDR3 DNA sequence: TGTGCCAGCAGTGAAGAGGGGCGTTGGGGGCCCCAGCATTTT.

This chain links TRBV28 with TRBJ1-1; D is unresolved. The V gene lost 7 bases and the J gene lost 4 bases, with 7 bases spanning the gap. CDR1 and CDR2 from the germline V gene are MDHEN and SYDVKM. The CDR3 has 11 amino acids. CDR3 sequence (DNA): TGTGCCAGCATGGCCGGCACTGAAGCTTTCTTT. Protein product: CASMAGTEAFF.

The rearrangement links TRBV14 to TRBJ1-2; TRBD1 is a possible D gene (6 bases). The CDR3 is made up of 13 amino acids. V lost 6 bases to trimming and J lost 8 bases, with 16 bases between them. The germline V gene encodes CDR1 SGHDN and CDR2 FVKESK. CDR3 residues: CASRAGGGGGYTF. The CDR3 bases are TGTGCCAGCAGGGCCGGGGGCGGCGGCGGCTACACCTTC.

Remarks on this clone: This sample also contains other DNA sequences that code for the same CDR3. The CDR3 DNA reads as TGTGCCAGCAGCTTATCTCAGTTGCTTAGCACAGATACGCAGTATTTT. As protein: CASSLSQLLSTDTQYF. The V and J genes are TRBV7-9 and TRBJ2-3; no firm D call. The CDR3 has 16 amino acids. CDR1 SEHNR and CDR2 FQNEAQ come from the germline V gene (reference sequence). Trimming stripped 2 bases from V and 0 bases from J, with 12 bases between. Drawing the rest from reference TRBV7-9 and TRBJ2-3, the complete variable domain is DTGVSQNPRHKITKRGQNVTFRCDPISEHNRLYWYRQTLGQGPEFLTYFQNEAQLEKSRLLSDRFSAERPKGSFSTLEIQRTEQGDSAMYLCASSLSQLLSTDTQYFGPGTRLTVL.

This chain links TRBV7-3 with TRBJ1-6; D is uncertain. This CDR3 is 13 amino acids long. CDR1 is SGHTA, CDR2 FQGTGA, per germline. V gave up 5 bases and J gave up 6 bases, with 8 bases separating them. In nucleotides, the CDR3 is TGTGCCAGCAGCGTGGGTCGTAATTCACCCCTCCACTTT. This encodes CASSVGRNSPLHF.

The J gene is TRBJ1-5, the V gene TRBV6-6; tentatively, D is TRBD1 (6 bases). Germline V gene data show CDR1 as MNHNY and CDR2 as SVGAGI (reference sequence). The CDR3 consists of 12 residues. Trimming stripped 6 bases from V and 5 bases from J, with 8 bases between. The CDR3 bases are TGTGCCAGCAGCAGGGGCTATCAGCCCCAGCATTTT. Translating it yields CASSRGYQPQHF.

This clone appeared a few times. CDR3 sequence (DNA): TGTGCCAGCAGCCAAGGAGTGAGTGGTTACGAGCAGTACTTC. It is translated as CASSQGVSGYEQYF. The chain links TRBV14 to TRBJ2-7, with no clear D. Germline V CDR1 and CDR2: SGHDN, FVKESK. The CDR3 has 14 residues. Trimming took 1 base from V and 4 from J, leaving 11 bases between them.

The genes are TRBV6-6 and TRBJ1-5, with TRBD1 matching 7 bases. The V segment lost 7 bases and the J segment 7 bases; nucleotides outside the gene matches: 7. This CDR3 has 13 residues. Germline V gives CDR1 MNHNY, CDR2 SVGAGI (reference sequence). CDR3 coding DNA: TGTGCCAGCACTGACAGGGTCGGGCAGCCCCAGCATTTT. Translation: CASTDRVGQPQHF.

The chain uses TRBV7-2 and TRBJ1-1, with TRBD1 matching 9 bases. Germline CDR1 SGHTA, CDR2 FQGNSA. The CDR3 is 15 amino acids. Trimming cost V 4 bases and J 10 bases; bases outside gene matches: 13. CDR3 coding DNA: TGTGCCAGCAGCTCTCAACAGGGGGCAGGGGTAGGAGCTTTCTTT. Encoded protein: CASSSQQGAGVGAFF.

V usage is TRBV7-9 and J usage is TRBJ1-1, with D unresolved. The CDR3 extends over 14 amino acids. V was clipped by 5 bases and J by 5 bases, with 15 bases between them. Per germline, CDR1 SEHNR and CDR2 FQNEAQ (reference sequence). This CDR3 is CASSPSPPVTEAFF. The DNA for the CDR3 is TGTGCCAGCAGCCCCAGCCCCCCGGTAACTGAAGCTTTCTTT.

This chain joins TRBV10-1 and TRBJ2-7; a weak D match, TRBD1 (6 bases). The germline V gene encodes CDR1 WNHNN and CDR2 SYGVQD (reference sequence). Trimming removed 3 bases at V and 3 bases at J, with 12 bases between. This CDR3 spans 14 amino acids. The CDR3 here is CASSEGDTNYEQYF. The CDR3, as DNA: TGCGCCAGCAGTGAAGGGGACACCAACTACGAGCAGTACTTC.

The chain couples TRBV9 to TRBJ1-2; no reliable D call. The V gene's germline CDR1 is SGDLS and CDR2 YYNGEE. The CDR3 covers 13 residues. V lost 0 bases and J lost 5, with 8 bases in between. The chain's CDR3 is CASSVETSYGYTF. Here the CDR3 DNA reads TGTGCCAGCAGCGTAGAAACTTCTTATGGCTACACCTTC.

This clone has a single count. The chain has TRBV30 and TRBJ1-3, with 7 bases identical to TRBD1. J lost 0 bases, V lost 2 bases, and 7 bases had no gene match. CDR1 and CDR2 (germline): GTSNPN, SVGIG (reference sequence). The CDR3 covers 16 residues. CDR3 sequence (DNA): TGTGCCTGGAGTTTGTTGACAGGGAGCTCTGGAAACACCATATATTTT. It translates to CAWSLLTGSSGNTIYF. Supplemented by reference TRBV30 and TRBJ1-3, the full variable domain reads SQTIHQWPATLVQPVGSPLSLECTVEGTSNPNLYWYRQAAGRGLQLLFYSVGIGQISSEVPQNLSASRPQDRQFILSSKKLLLSDSGFYLCAWSLLTGSSGNTIYFGEGSWLTVV.